This entry lists 18 T cell receptor beta chains sequenced from one sample in a study of blood T cells in healthy people across ages. It was with a sample-barcoded 5' primer and a J-beta primer mix that a second PCR of roughly 7 to 12 cycles was run. TCRdb fed the 5' RACE reads into MiXCR, producing one record per CDR3 protein. This sample yields more than 650,000 distinct CDR3 sequences, of which around a fifth are seen a single time; approximately 20% belongs to the top ten. Specimen: blood. The receptor source for this set is a man in his 70s in good health.

This chain uses TRBV20-1 with TRBJ2-1; maybe TRBD2 (6 bases). The CDR3 runs 14 residues. Germline values: CDR1 DFQATT, CDR2 SNEGSKA (reference sequence). Trimming stripped 7 bases from V and 0 bases from J, with 13 bases between. DNA for the CDR3: TGCAGTGTGCACCGGGACTTCTCCTACAATGAGCAGTTCTTC. This gives the protein CSVHRDFSYNEQFF.

This clonotype has just a few counts. The V gene is TRBV5-1, the J gene TRBJ2-1; possible D gene TRBD2, 5 bases. Germline CDR1 SGHRS, CDR2 YFSETQ. Trimming pared 4 bases from V and 3 bases from J, leaving 14 bases between. The CDR3 has 15 residues. The CDR3: CASSLAIALYNEQFF. The CDR3 DNA sequence: TGCGCCAGCAGCCTTGCCATAGCGCTCTACAATGAGCAGTTCTTC.

This clonotype has only one observation. The V gene is TRBV19, the J gene TRBJ1-5; D is unresolved. The germline CDR1 and CDR2 sequences are LNHDA and SQIVND (reference sequence). This CDR3 has 14 amino acids. The V end lost 6 bases, the J end lost 9 bases, and 18 bases lay between the germline ends. The DNA for the CDR3 is TGTGCCAGTAGGGAGGTAGCTAACAAGGTGCCCCAGCATTTT. Amino acids: CASREVANKVPQHF.

This clonotype was seen a handful of times. The genes are TRBV29-1 and TRBJ2-7, with a possible D match to TRBD2 (7 bases). The J call may be incorrect, as the DNA end agrees better with TRBJ2-1. The CDR3 loop spans 16 amino acids. Germline values: CDR1 SQVTM, CDR2 ANQGSEA. The CDR3 sequence: CSVVGRATRRGNEQFF. Here the CDR3 DNA reads TGCAGCGTCGTGGGGAGGGCGACTAGGAGGGGGAATGAGCAGTTCTTC.

The V and J genes are TRBV4-3 and TRBJ2-3; no firm D call. Trimming took off 1 base at V and 2 bases at J, with 7 bases between the two ends. The CDR3 extends over 14 amino acids. The germline V gene has CDR1 LGHNA and CDR2 YSLEER. The CDR3 DNA is TGCGCCAGCAGCCAAGCGTGGGACACAGATACGCAGTATTTT. Translating it yields CASSQAWDTDTQYF.

The V gene is TRBV10-3, the J gene TRBJ2-1; 10 nucleotides line up with TRBD2. V dropped 10 bases and J dropped 2; count of bases not matched to a gene: 5. Germline V gene lookup returns CDR1 ENHRY and CDR2 SYGVKD. The CDR3 sequence is 14 residues long. Here the CDR3 reads CASVAGGPYNEQFF. CDR3 DNA sequence: TGTGCCAGTGTAGCGGGAGGACCCTACAATGAGCAGTTCTTC.

Notes on this clonotype: A single base separates this from a much larger clone, so it may be a read error. The chain employs TRBV5-1 and TRBJ2-5; 10 bases fit TRBD2. This CDR3 contains 13 residues. Germline values: CDR1 SGHRS, CDR2 YFSETQ. The V gene end was trimmed by 5 bases and the J gene end by 5 bases; junction bases not matched to a gene: 3. CDR3 protein: CASRASGSETQYF. For the CDR3, the DNA is TGCGCCAGCAGGGCTAGCGGGAGTGAGACCCAGTACTTC. The whole variable domain, filled in from reference TRBV5-1 and TRBJ2-5, reads KAGVTQTPRYLIKTRGQQVTLSCSPISGHRSVSWYQQTPGQGLQFLFEYFSETQRNKGNFPGRFSGRQFSNSRSEMNVSTLELGDSALYLCASRASGSETQYFGPGTRLLVL.

This clonotype is a singleton in its sample. The V call is TRBV6-6, the J call TRBJ1-2, with D perhaps matching TRBD1 (5 bases). There are 14 residues in the CDR3. The V gene lost 3 bases and the J gene lost 6 bases, with 14 bases spanning the gap. The germline V gene encodes CDR1 MNHNY and CDR2 SVGAGI (reference sequence). The CDR3 bases are TGTGCCAGCAGTTATTCGGGGGTCTCTCATGGCTACACCTTC. This encodes CASSYSGVSHGYTF.

The chain joins TRBV14 to TRBJ2-1; D gene ambiguous. V lost 1 base to trimming and J lost 7 bases, with 5 bases between them. This CDR3 is built from 12 residues. Germline CDR1 is SGHDN and CDR2 is FVKESK. The CDR3 coding sequence is TGTGCCAGCAGCCAAGGGTGGAATGAGCAGTTCTTC. Protein product: CASSQGWNEQFF.

Only a few counts were recorded for this clonotype. V and J are TRBV5-1 and TRBJ2-1, with 8 bases fitting TRBD2. Germline V gene data show CDR1 as SGHRS and CDR2 as YFSETQ. The length of the CDR3 is 14 residues. The V gene end was trimmed by 1 base and the J gene end by 9 bases; junction bases not matched to a gene: 6. CDR3 in DNA: TGCGCCAGCAGCTTGAGCACGGGAGGGCTTGAGCAGTTCTTC. Amino acid sequence: CASSLSTGGLEQFF.

This clonotype was found a few times. V usage is TRBV15 and J usage is TRBJ2-4, with D maybe TRBD1 (6 bases). The CDR3 sequence is 15 residues long. Germline V gene lookup returns CDR1 LNHNV and CDR2 YYDKDF (reference sequence). The V gene lost 3 bases and the J gene lost 4 bases, with 13 bases spanning the gap. The CDR3 is CATSRSGTMKNIQYF. The CDR3, as DNA: TGTGCCACCAGCAGGAGTGGGACAATGAAAAACATTCAGTACTTC.

The rearrangement uses TRBV20-1 and TRBJ2-1; 8 positions match TRBD1. The CDR3 runs 14 residues. The germline V gene has CDR1 DFQATT and CDR2 SNEGSKA (reference sequence). Unmatched junction bases numbered 8, after V lost 6 bases and J lost 4 bases. The CDR3 protein is CSALPRGLYNEQFF. In DNA, the CDR3 is TGCAGTGCCCTACCCAGGGGGCTGTACAATGAGCAGTTCTTC.

Ten or more counts support this clonotype. This chain links TRBV12-3 or TRBV12-4 with TRBJ2-7; TRBD1 is a possible D gene (6 bases). The CDR3 has 13 residues. Trimming stripped 5 bases from V and 0 bases from J, with 8 bases between. The CDR3 nucleotides read TGTGCCAGCAGTGTGGACAGCTCCTACGAGCAGTACTTC. This gives the protein CASSVDSSYEQYF.

This clonotype was picked up many times. V is TRBV5-1 and J is TRBJ1-2; D is possibly TRBD1 (5 bases). With 4 bases removed from V and 1 base from J, the gap between germline ends came to 11 bases. Germline lookup yields CDR1 SGHRS and CDR2 YFSETQ. The CDR3 is 14 residues long. The CDR3 loop is CASSALDSNYGYTF. The DNA for the CDR3 is TGCGCCAGCAGCGCCCTCGACAGTAACTATGGCTACACCTTC.

For the CDR3, the DNA is TGTGCCAGCAGCTTCCCTGGCAGAGACTATGGCTACACCTTC. Its protein is CASSFPGRDYGYTF. The chain couples TRBV7-2 to TRBJ1-2, with D unclear. There are 14 residues in the CDR3. Germline CDR1 and CDR2: SGHTA and FQGNSA. With 3 bases removed from V and 3 bases from J, the gap between germline ends came to 11 bases.

In this sample, this clonotype turned up once. This sequence joins TRBV20-1 and TRBJ2-2, with D perhaps TRBD2 (6 bases). The CDR3 is 19 residues long. Trimming cost V 1 base and J 5 bases, with 26 bases left between them. Germline V gives CDR1 DFQATT, CDR2 SNEGSKA (reference sequence). CDR3 DNA: TGCAGTGCTAGAGCCTCCCGAACCCATTTGGGTGGGGGGACCGGGGAGCTGTTTTTT. Translated: CSARASRTHLGGGTGELFF.

This clonotype was picked up a small number of times. The rearrangement uses TRBV12-3 or TRBV12-4 and TRBJ1-2, with D tentatively TRBD1 (5 bases). V lost 5 bases to trimming and J lost 7 bases, with 14 bases between them. CDR3 size: 13 residues. The CDR3 loop is CASSPRESAGYTF. The CDR3 nucleotides read TGTGCCAGCAGTCCCAGGGAGTCCGCTGGCTACACCTTC.

This clonotype has just a few counts. The gene calls are TRBV20-1 and TRBJ2-5; tentative D call: TRBD2 (6 bases). The CDR3 is 13 amino acids. V lost 4 bases and J lost 6, with 15 bases in between. Germline V lookup: CDR1 DFQATT, CDR2 SNEGSKA (reference sequence). In DNA form, the CDR3 reads TGCAGTGCTACCAATACTAGCCCGAAGACCCAGTACTTC. Its translation is CSATNTSPKTQYF.